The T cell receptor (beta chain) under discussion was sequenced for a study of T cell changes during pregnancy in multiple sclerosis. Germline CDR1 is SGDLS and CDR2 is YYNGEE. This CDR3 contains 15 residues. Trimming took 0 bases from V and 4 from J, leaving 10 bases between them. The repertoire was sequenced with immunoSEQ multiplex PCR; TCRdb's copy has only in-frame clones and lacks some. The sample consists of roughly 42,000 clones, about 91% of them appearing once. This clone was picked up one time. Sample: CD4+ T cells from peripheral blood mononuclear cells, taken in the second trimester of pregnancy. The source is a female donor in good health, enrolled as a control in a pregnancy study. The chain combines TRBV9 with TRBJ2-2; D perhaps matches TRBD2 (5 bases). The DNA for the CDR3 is TGTGCCAGCAGCGTAGCTGAGGGTACCACCGGGGAGCTGTTTTTT. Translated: CASSVAEGTTGELFF.